The text below deals with one T cell receptor (beta chain). Its antigen is unknown. Germline V gene lookup returns CDR1 LNHDA and CDR2 SQIVND (reference sequence). The CDR3 sequence is 16 residues long. The V gene end was trimmed by 7 bases and the J gene end by 1 base; junction bases not matched to a gene: 8. The data originate from a study of T cell responses to AZD1222 COVID-19 vaccine. Findings and limits, study-wide: Targets within unmutated variant regions were reportedly found for nearly half of spike-specific TCRs.

The data were produced by immunoSEQ multiplex PCR, yet TCRdb's version contains in-frame clones alone and is incomplete. The sample shows tens of thousands of clones, 85% to 90% of them seen only once. The TCR comes from an adult in good health. This specimen consisted of peripheral blood, obtained on day 0 of AZD1222 vaccination. The rearrangement joins TRBV19 to TRBJ1-5; 9 nucleotides align to TRBD1. CDR3 coding DNA: TGTGCCAGTACCGGGACAGGGCATTTAAGCAATCAGCCCCAGCATTTT. Translation: CASTGTGHLSNQPQHF.